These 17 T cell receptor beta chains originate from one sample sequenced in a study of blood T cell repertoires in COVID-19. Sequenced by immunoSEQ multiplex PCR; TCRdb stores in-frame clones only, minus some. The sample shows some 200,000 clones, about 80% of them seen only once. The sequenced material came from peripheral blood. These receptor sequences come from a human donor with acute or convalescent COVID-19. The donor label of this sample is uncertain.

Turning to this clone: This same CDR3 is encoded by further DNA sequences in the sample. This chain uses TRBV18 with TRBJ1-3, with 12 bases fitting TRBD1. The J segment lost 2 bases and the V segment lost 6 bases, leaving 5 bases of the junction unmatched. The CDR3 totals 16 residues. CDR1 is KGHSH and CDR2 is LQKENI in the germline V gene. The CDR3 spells CASSEGQGATGNTIYF. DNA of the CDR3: TGTGCCAGCTCGGAGGGACAGGGGGCAACTGGAAACACCATATATTTT.

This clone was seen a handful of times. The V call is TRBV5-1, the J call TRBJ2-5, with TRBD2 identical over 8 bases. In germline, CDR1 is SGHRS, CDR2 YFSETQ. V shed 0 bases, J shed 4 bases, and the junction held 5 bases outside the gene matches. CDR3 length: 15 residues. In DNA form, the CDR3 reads TGCGCCAGCAGCTTGGCGGGGGGGCATCGAGAGACCCAGTACTTC. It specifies CASSLAGGHRETQYF.

CDR3 protein: CASRETGELNSPLHF. The CDR3 region has the DNA TGCGCCAGCAGAGAGACAGGGGAGCTTAATTCACCCCTCCACTTT. The chain is built from TRBV10-2 and TRBJ1-6, with 8 bases fitting TRBD1. CDR3 size: 15 residues. The germline V gene encodes CDR1 WSHSY and CDR2 SAAADI. Trimming cost V 6 bases and J 6 bases; bases outside gene matches: 7.

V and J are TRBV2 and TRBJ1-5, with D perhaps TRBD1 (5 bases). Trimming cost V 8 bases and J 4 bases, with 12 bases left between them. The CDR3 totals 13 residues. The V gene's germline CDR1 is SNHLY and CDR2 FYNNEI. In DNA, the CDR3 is TGTGCCAGCCGACGCGACAGAAATCAGCCCCAGCATTTT. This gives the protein CASRRDRNQPQHF.

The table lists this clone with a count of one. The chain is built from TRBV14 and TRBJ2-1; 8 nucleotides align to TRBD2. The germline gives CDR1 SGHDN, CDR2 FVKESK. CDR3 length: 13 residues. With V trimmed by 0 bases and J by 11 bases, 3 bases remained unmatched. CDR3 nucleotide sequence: TGTGCCAGCAGCCAAGAACGGGGGGGCCAGCAGTTCTTC. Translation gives CASSQERGGQQFF.

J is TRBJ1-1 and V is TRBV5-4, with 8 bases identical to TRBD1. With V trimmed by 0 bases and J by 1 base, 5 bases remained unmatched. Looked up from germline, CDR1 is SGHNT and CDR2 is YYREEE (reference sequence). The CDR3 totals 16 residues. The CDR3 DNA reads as TGTGCCAGCAGCTTGGTGGGACAGGCCTCGAACACTGAAGCTTTCTTT. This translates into CASSLVGQASNTEAFF. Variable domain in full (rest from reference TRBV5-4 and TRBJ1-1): ETGVTQSPTHLIKTRGQQVTLRCSSQSGHNTVSWYQQALGQGPQFIFQYYREEENGRGNFPPRFSGLQFPNYSSELNVNALELDDSALYLCASSLVGQASNTEAFFGQGTRLTVV.

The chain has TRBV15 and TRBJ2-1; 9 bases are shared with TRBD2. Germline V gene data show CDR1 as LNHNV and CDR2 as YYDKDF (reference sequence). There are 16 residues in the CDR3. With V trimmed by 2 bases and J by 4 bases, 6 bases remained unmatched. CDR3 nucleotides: TGTGCCACCAGCAGACGTGCGGGAGGGGGTTACAATGAGCAGTTCTTC. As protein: CATSRRAGGGYNEQFF.

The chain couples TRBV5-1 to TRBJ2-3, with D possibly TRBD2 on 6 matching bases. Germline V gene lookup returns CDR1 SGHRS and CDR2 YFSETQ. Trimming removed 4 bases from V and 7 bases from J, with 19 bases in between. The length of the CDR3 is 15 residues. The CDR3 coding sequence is TGCGCCAGCAGCGAAAGAGGAGGGGCTCCGTATACGCAGTATTTT. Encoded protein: CASSERGGAPYTQYF.

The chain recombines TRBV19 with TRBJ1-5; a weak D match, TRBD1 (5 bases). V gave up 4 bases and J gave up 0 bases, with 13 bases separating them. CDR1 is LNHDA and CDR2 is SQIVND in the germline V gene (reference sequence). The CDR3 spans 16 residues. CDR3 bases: TGTGCCAGTAGTACGGAGTGGGGGGATAGCAATCAGCCCCAGCATTTT. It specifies CASSTEWGDSNQPQHF.

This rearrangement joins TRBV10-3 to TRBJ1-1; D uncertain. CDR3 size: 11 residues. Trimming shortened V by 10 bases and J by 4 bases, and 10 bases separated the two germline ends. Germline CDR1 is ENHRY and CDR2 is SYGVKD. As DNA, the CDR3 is TGTGCCACCTTGGCGGCCACTGAAGCTTTCTTT. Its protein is CATLAATEAFF.

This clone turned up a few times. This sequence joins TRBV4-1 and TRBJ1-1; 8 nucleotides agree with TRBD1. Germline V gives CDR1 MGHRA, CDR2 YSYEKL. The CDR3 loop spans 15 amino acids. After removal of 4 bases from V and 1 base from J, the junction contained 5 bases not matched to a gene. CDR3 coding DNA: TGCGCCAGCAGCCCCTCAGGGGGCAGGAACACTGAAGCTTTCTTT. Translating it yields CASSPSGGRNTEAFF.

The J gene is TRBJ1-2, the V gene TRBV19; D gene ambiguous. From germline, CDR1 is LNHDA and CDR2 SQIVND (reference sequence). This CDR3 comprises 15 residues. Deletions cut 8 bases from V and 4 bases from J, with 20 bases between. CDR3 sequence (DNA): TGTGCCAGTTCTATTAACGGAGGGTCTTCCTATGGCTACACCTTC. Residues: CASSINGGSSYGYTF.

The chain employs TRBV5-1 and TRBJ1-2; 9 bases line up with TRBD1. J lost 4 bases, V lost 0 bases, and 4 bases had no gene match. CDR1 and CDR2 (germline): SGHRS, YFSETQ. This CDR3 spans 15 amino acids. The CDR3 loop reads CASSLVGDRVYGYTF. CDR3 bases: TGCGCCAGCAGCTTGGTAGGGGACAGGGTCTATGGCTACACCTTC.

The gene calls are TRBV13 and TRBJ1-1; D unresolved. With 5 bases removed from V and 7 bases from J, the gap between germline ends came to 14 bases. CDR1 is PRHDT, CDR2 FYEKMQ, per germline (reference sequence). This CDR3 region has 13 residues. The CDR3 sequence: CASSHRFGSEAFF. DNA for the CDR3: TGTGCCAGCAGCCATCGGTTCGGGAGTGAAGCTTTCTTT.

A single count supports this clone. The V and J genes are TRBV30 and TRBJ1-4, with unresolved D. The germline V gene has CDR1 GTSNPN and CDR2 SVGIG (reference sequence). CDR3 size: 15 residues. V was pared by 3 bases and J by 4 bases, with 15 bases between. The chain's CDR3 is CAWSGRGTFNEKLFF. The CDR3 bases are TGTGCCTGGAGCGGGAGAGGCACCTTTAATGAAAAACTGTTTTTT.

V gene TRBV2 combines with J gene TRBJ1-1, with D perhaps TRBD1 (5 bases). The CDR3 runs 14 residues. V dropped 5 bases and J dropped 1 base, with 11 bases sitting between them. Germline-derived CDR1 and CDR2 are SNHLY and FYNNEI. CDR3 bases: TGTGCCAGCAGTCCCGACAGACCGAACACTGAAGCTTTCTTT. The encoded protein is CASSPDRPNTEAFF.

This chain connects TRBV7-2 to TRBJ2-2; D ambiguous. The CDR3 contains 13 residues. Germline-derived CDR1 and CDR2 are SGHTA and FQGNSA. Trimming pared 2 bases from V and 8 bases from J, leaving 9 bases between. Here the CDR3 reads CASSLSVWGELFF. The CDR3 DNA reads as TGTGCCAGCAGCTTATCGGTTTGGGGGGAGCTGTTTTTT.